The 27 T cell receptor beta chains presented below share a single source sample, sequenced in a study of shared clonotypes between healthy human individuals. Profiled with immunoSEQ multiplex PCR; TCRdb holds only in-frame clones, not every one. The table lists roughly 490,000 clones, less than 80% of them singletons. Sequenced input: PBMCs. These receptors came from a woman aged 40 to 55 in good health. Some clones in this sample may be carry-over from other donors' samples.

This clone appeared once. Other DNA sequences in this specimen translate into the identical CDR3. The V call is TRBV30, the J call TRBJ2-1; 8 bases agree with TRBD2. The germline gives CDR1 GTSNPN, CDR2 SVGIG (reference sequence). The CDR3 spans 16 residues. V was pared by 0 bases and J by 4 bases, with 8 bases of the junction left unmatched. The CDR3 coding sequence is TGTGCCTGGAGTGTACGAGGTAGCGGGGCTTACAATGAGCAGTTCTTC. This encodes CAWSVRGSGAYNEQFF.

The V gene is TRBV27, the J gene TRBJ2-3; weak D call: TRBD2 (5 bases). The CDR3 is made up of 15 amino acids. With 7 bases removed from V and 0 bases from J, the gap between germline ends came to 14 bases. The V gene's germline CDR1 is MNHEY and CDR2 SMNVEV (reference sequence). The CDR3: CASTTTGESTDTQYF. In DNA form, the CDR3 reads TGTGCCAGCACTACGACTGGGGAGAGCACAGATACGCAGTATTTT.

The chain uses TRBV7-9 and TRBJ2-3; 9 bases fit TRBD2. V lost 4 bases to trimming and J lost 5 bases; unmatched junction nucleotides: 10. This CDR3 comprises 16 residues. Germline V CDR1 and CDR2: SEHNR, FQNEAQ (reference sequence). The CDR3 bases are TGTGCCAGCAGCTCTTTAGCGGGAGCGAGGGGAGATACGCAGTATTTT. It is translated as CASSSLAGARGDTQYF. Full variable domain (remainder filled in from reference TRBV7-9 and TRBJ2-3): DTGVSQNPRHKITKRGQNVTFRCDPISEHNRLYWYRQTLGQGPEFLTYFQNEAQLEKSRLLSDRFSAERPKGSFSTLEIQRTEQGDSAMYLCASSSLAGARGDTQYFGPGTRLTVL.

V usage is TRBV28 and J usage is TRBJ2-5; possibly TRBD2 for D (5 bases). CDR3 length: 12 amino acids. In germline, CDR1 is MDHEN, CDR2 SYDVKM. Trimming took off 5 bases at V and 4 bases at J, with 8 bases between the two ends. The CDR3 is CASSRGRETQYF. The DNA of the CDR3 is TGTGCCAGCAGTAGAGGGAGAGAGACCCAGTACTTC.

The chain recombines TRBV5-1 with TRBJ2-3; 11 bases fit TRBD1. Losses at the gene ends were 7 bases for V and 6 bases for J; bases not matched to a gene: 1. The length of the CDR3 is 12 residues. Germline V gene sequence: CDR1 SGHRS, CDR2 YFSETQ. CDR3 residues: CASGQGADTQYF. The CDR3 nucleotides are TGCGCCAGCGGACAGGGGGCCGATACGCAGTATTTT.

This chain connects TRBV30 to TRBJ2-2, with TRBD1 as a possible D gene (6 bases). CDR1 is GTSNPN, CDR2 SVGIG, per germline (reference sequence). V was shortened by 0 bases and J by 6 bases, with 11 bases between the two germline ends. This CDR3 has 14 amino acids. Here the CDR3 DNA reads TGTGCCTGGAGTGTAGGGGGATTGGCCGGGGAGCTGTTTTTT. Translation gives CAWSVGGLAGELFF.

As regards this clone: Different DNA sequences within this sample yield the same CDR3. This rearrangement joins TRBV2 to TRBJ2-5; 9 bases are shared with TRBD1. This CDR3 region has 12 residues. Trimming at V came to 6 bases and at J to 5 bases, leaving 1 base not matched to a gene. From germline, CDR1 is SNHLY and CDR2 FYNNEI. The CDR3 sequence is CASRDRGETQYF. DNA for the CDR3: TGTGCCAGCAGGGACAGGGGCGAGACCCAGTACTTC.

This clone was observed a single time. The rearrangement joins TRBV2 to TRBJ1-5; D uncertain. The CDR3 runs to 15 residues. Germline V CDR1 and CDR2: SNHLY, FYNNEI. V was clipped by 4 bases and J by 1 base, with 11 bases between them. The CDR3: CASSGDGKSNQPQHF. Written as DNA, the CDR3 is TGTGCCAGCAGTGGAGACGGGAAGAGCAATCAGCCCCAGCATTTT.

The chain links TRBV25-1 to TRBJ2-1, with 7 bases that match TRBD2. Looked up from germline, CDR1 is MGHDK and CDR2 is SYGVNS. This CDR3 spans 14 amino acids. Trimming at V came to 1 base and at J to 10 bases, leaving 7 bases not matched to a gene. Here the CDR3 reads CASSEFLAGGEQFF. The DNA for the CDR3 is TGTGCCAGCAGTGAATTCCTAGCCGGGGGGGAGCAGTTCTTC.

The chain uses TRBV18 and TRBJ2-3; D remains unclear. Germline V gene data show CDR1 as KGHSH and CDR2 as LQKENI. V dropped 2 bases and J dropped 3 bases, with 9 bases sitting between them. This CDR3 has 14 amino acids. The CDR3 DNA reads TGTGCCAGCTCACCATTGGCGGTTACAGATACGCAGTATTTT. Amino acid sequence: CASSPLAVTDTQYF.

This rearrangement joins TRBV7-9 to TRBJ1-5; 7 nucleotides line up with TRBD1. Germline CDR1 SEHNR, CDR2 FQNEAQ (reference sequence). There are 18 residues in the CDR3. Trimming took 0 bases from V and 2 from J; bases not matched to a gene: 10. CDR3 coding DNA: TGTGCCAGCAGCTTAGCTCCGGAACAGGGGAGTGGCAATCAGCCCCAGCATTTT. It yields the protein CASSLAPEQGSGNQPQHF.

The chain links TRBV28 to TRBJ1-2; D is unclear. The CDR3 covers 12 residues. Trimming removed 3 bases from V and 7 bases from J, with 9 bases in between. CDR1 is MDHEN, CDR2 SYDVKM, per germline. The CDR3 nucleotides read TGTGCCAGCAGTTTCCCGCCAGGTGGCTACACCTTC. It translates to CASSFPPGGYTF.

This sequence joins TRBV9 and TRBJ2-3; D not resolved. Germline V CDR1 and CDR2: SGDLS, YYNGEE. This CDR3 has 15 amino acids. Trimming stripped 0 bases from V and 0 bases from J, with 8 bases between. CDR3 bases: TGTGCCAGCAGCGTAGAAAGACTGAGCACAGATACGCAGTATTTT. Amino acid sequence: CASSVERLSTDTQYF.

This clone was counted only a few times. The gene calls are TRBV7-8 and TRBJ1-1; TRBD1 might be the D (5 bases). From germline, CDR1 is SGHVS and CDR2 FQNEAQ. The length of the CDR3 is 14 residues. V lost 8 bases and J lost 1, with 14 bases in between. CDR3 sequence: CASALGGSNTEAFF. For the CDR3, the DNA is TGTGCCAGCGCTTTGGGGGGTTCGAACACTGAAGCTTTCTTT.

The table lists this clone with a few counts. CDR3 DNA sequence: TGTGCCTGGAGTGTACACGATGGCACTGAAGCTTTCTTT. Its protein is CAWSVHDGTEAFF. The chain combines TRBV30 with TRBJ1-1; D not resolved. The CDR3 consists of 13 residues. The germline CDR1 and CDR2 sequences are GTSNPN and SVGIG (reference sequence). V was cut by 0 bases and J by 4 bases, with 9 bases left in between.

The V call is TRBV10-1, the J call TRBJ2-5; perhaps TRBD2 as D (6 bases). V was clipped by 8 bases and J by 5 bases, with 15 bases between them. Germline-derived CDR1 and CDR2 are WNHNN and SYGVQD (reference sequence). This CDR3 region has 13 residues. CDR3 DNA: TGCGCCAGCCCCCCGGGGGTGGGCGAGACCCAGTACTTC. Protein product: CASPPGVGETQYF.

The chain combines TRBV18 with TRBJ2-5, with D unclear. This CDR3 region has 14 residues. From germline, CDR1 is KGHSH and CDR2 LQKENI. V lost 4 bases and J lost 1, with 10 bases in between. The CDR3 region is CASSRTDLQETQYF. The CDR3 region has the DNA TGTGCCAGCTCACGAACAGACCTCCAAGAGACCCAGTACTTC.

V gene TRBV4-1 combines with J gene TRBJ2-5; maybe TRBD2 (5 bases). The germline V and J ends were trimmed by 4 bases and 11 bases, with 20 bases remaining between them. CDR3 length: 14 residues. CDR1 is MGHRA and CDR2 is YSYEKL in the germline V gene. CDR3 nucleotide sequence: TGCGCCAGCAGCCCTCAGATTGGGTCGGAGGAGCAGTACTTC. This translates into CASSPQIGSEEQYF.

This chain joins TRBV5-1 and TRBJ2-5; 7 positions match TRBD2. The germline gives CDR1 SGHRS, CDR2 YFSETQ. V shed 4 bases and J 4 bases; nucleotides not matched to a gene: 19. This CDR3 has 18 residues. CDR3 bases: TGCGCCAGCAGCCTAGGGATCTCCCGAGCCCCGGGAGGAGAGACCCAGTACTTC. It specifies CASSLGISRAPGGETQYF.

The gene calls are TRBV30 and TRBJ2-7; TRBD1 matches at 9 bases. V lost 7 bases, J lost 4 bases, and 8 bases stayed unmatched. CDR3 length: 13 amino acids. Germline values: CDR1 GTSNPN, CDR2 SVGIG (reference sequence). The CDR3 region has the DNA TGTGCCTCCGCCTGGGACAGGGCTTACGAGCAGTACTTC. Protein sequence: CASAWDRAYEQYF.

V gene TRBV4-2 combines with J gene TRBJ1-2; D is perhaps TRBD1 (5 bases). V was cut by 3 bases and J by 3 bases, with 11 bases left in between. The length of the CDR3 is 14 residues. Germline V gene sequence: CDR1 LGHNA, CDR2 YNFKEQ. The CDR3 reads CASSQGPRDYGYTF. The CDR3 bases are TGTGCCAGCAGCCAGGGGCCGAGGGACTATGGCTACACCTTC.

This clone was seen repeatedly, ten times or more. This chain's CDR3 is CASSQSRVAGGHSYEQYF. The CDR3 bases are TGCGCCAGCAGTCAATCGAGAGTAGCGGGAGGCCACTCCTACGAGCAGTACTTC. The gene calls are TRBV23-1 and TRBJ2-7, with TRBD2 matching 10 bases. TRBV23-1 is sorted into the ORF group, with uncertain function. Trimming took 0 bases from V and 0 from J; bases not matched to a gene: 8. The CDR3 is made up of 18 amino acids.

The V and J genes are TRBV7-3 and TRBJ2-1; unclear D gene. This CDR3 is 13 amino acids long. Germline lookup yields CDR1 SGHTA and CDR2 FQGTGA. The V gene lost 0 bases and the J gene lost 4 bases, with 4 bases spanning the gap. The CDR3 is CASSLTPYNEQFF. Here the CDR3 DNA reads TGTGCCAGCAGCTTAACTCCATACAATGAGCAGTTCTTC.

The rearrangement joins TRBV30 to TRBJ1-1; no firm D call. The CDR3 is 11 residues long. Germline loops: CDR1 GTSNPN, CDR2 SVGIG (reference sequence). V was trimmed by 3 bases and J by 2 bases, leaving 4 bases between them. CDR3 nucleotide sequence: TGTGCCTGGAGCCTCAACACTGAAGCTTTCTTT. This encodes CAWSLNTEAFF.

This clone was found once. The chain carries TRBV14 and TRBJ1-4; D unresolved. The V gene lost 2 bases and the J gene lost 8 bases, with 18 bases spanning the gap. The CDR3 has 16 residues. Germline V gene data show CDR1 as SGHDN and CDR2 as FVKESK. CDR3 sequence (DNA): TGTGCCAGCAGCCAATATGGAACGGGTTCGGGAGAAAAACTGTTTTTT. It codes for CASSQYGTGSGEKLFF.

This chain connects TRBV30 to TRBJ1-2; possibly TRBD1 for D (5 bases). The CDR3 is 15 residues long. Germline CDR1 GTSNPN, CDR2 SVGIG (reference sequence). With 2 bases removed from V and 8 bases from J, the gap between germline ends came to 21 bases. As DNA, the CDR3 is TGTGCCTGGAGTCCGGTCGGGACCCAGGACGGCGGCTACACCTTC. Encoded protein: CAWSPVGTQDGGYTF. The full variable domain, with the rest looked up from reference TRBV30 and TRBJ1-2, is SQTIHQWPATLVQPVGSPLSLECTVEGTSNPNLYWYRQAAGRGLQLLFYSVGIGQISSEVPQNLSASRPQDRQFILSSKKLLLSDSGFYLCAWSPVGTQDGGYTFGSGTRLTVV.

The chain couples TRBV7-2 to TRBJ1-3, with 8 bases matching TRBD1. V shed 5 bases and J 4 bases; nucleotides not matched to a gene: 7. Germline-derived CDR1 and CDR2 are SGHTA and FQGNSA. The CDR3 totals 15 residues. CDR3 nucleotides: TGTGCCAGCAGCCCCTCCCCAGGGGGCGGAAACACCATATATTTT. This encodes CASSPSPGGGNTIYF.